A selection of T cell receptor beta chains follows, all from one sample in a study of blood T cells in healthy people across ages. Via MiXCR, TCRdb re-called the 5' RACE reads, giving one row per CDR3 protein. The sample holds fewer than 800,000 distinct CDR3 sequences, 32% seen once. The sequenced sample consisted of blood. These receptors were obtained from a woman of 80 years or more in good health. Both conserved end residues are part of each CDR3. D genes are given only for firm matches. Expanded clones get a size class; other rows say once, few or many, or leave the size out.

cdr3_aa,cdr3_nt,d_call,v_call,clone_size,j_call
CASSRGRGVKKLFF,TGTGCCAGCAGCCGCGGAAGGGGGGTTAAAAAACTGTTTTTT,.,TRBV28,few,TRBJ1-4
CASSVTETFNQPQHF,TGTGCCAGCAGTGTGACGGAGACCTTCAATCAGCCCCAGCATTTT,.,TRBV6-1,.,TRBJ1-5
CASSFFSGAGIDEQYF,TGTGCCAGCAGTTTCTTCTCGGGCGCGGGAATCGACGAGCAGTACTTC,.,TRBV12-3/TRBV12-4,.,TRBJ2-7
CASSPQIRTSLVLDGYTF,TGCGCCAGCAGCCCACAGATCCGGACATCTCTAGTACTTGATGGCTACACCTTC,.,TRBV5-1,.,TRBJ1-2
CASSGGTHPFETQYF,TGTGCCAGCAGCGGAGGGACTCATCCTTTTGAGACCCAGTACTTC,.,TRBV14,many,TRBJ2-5
CASSLVAGGSRSSYEQYF,TGCGCCAGCAGCTTGGTGGCAGGGGGATCCCGGAGCTCCTACGAGCAGTACTTC,TRBD1,TRBV5-1,.,TRBJ2-7
CASKLAGGQETQYF,TGCGCCAGCAAACTAGCGGGAGGGCAAGAGACCCAGTACTTC,TRBD2,TRBV5-1,.,TRBJ2-5
CASSPNGLAKNIQYF,TGTGCCAGCAGCCCAAATGGACTAGCCAAAAACATTCAGTACTTC,.,TRBV7-2,.,TRBJ2-4
CATRDSIATNEKLFF,TGTGCCACAAGGGACAGTATTGCAACTAATGAAAAACTGTTTTTT,TRBD1,TRBV10-3,many,TRBJ1-4
CASSSTGPTHYEQYF,TGCGCCAGCAGCTCGACCGGTCCGACCCACTACGAGCAGTACTTC,.,TRBV5-1,many,TRBJ2-7
CASSMDHQTNEKLFF,TGTGCCAGTAGTATGGACCACCAAACTAATGAAAAACTGTTTTTT,.,TRBV19,.,TRBJ1-4
CAIKGGTGPGPLYEQYF,TGTGCCATCAAGGGGGGGACGGGGCCGGGACCCCTTTACGAGCAGTACTTC,.,TRBV10-3,many,TRBJ2-7
CATSAQGRVNAEAFF,TGTGCCACCAGCGCACAAGGACGGGTGAACGCTGAAGCTTTCTTT,.,TRBV15,few,TRBJ1-1
CASSQKPWEARDQPQHF,TGTGCCAGCAGTCAAAAACCCTGGGAAGCAAGGGATCAGCCCCAGCATTTT,.,TRBV2,.,TRBJ1-5
CATSGDIVIASYEQYF,TGTGCCACCAGCGGAGATATTGTGATAGCCTCCTACGAGCAGTACTTC,.,TRBV15,.,TRBJ2-7
CASSGGPGQGLYEQYF,TGTGCCAGCAGTGGGGGCCCGGGACAGGGGCTTTACGAGCAGTACTTC,TRBD1,TRBV6-1,few,TRBJ2-7
CASSFPGRETQYF,TGTGCCAGCAGCTTTCCGGGGAGGGAGACCCAGTACTTC,.,TRBV5-5,many,TRBJ2-5
CATSDSFGGEQYF,TGTGCCACCAGTGATTCTTTCGGGGGCGAGCAGTACTTC,.,TRBV24-1,many,TRBJ2-7
CASSSDGPRYEQYF,TGCGCCAGCAGCTCCGACGGGCCTCGGTACGAGCAGTACTTC,.,TRBV5-1,many,TRBJ2-7
CASSVGRLPYEQYF,TGTGCCAGCAGCGTAGGCAGATTACCCTACGAGCAGTACTTC,.,TRBV9,many,TRBJ2-7
CASRPSGTNIQYF,TGTGCCAGCAGGCCTTCTGGTACGAACATTCAGTACTTC,.,TRBV12-3/TRBV12-4,.,TRBJ2-4
CASSQAGQGRNTQYF,TGTGCCAGCAGCCAAGCGGGACAGGGAAGGAATACGCAGTATTTT,TRBD1,TRBV4-2,many,TRBJ2-3
CASSDQSQPQHF,TGCGCCAGCAGTGACCAGAGTCAGCCCCAGCATTTT,.,TRBV10-2,.,TRBJ1-5
CASSLRTPHSGYTF,TGCGCCAGCAGCTTGAGGACCCCCCACAGTGGCTACACCTTC,.,TRBV5-1,many,TRBJ1-2
CASRPRGAGGGYTQYF,TGTGCCAGCAGACCCCGGGGAGCGGGGGGTGGATATACGCAGTATTTT,TRBD2,TRBV12-3/TRBV12-4,many,TRBJ2-3
CASSSAGNQRGYTF,TGTGCCAGCAGCTCCGCCGGGAACCAGAGGGGCTACACCTTC,.,TRBV27,many,TRBJ1-2
CAISSTAYYEQYF,TGTGCCATCAGCTCGACAGCGTACTACGAGCAGTACTTC,.,TRBV10-3,many,TRBJ2-7
CASSGQGVNTDAQYF,TGTGCCAGCAGTGGACAGGGTGTTAACACAGATGCGCAGTATTTT,TRBD1,TRBV12-3/TRBV12-4,.,TRBJ2-3
CSAEGGGQGRKTQYF,TGCAGTGCCGAGGGTGGGGGACAGGGACGAAAGACCCAGTACTTC,TRBD1,TRBV20-1,many,TRBJ2-5
CASTETSGGKNIQYF,TGCGCCAGCACTGAGACTAGCGGCGGCAAAAACATTCAGTACTTC,TRBD2,TRBV10-2,once,TRBJ2-4
CASSFRGLAGAPSYNEQFF,TGTGCCAGCAGCTTCCGGGGACTAGCGGGGGCCCCCTCCTACAATGAGCAGTTCTTC,TRBD2,TRBV7-2,few,TRBJ2-1
CASSQGKGGETQYF,TGCGCCAGCAGCCAAGGAAAAGGGGGGGAGACCCAGTACTTC,.,TRBV4-1,.,TRBJ2-5
CAISEGGPGTEAFF,TGTGCCATCAGTGAAGGGGGGCCTGGTACTGAAGCTTTCTTT,.,TRBV10-3,.,TRBJ1-1
CANSLGRLGESIAKNIQYF,TGTGCCAACAGCTTAGGTCGTTTGGGGGAAAGTATTGCCAAAAACATTCAGTACTTC,.,TRBV7-9,once,TRBJ2-4
CASSPGDSQETQYF,TGCGCCAGCAGCCCGGGGGACAGCCAAGAGACCCAGTACTTC,.,TRBV5-1,many,TRBJ2-5